The 28 T cell receptor beta chains listed next were all sequenced from one sample in a study of identical twins. TCRdb fed the 5' RACE reads into MiXCR, producing one record per CDR3 protein. The profile covers about 530,000 distinct CDR3 sequences, with approximately 20% appearing a single time and approximately 0.48% taken by the ten largest. The same data also contributed to another study, on yellow fever vaccine responses in identical twins.

Sequenced: CD4+ T cells sorted from blood. Every receptor here comes from a woman between 18 and 29 years old in good health.

This clonotype was seen only a few times. The V gene is TRBV5-6, the J gene TRBJ2-7; D is possibly TRBD1 (6 bases). The V end was cut by 2 bases, the J end by 5 bases, with 11 bases between. The CDR3 covers 13 residues. Germline values: CDR1 SGHDT, CDR2 YYEEEE. This CDR3 reads CASSFVTGHEQYF. The CDR3 DNA sequence: TGTGCCAGCAGCTTCGTCACAGGGCACGAGCAGTACTTC.

This rearrangement joins TRBV12-3 or TRBV12-4 to TRBJ2-4, with 7 bases lining up with TRBD2. After removal of 3 bases from V and 3 bases from J, the junction contained 5 bases not matched to a gene. This CDR3 spans 15 amino acids. The chain's CDR3 is CASSFGGGNKNIQYF. In DNA, the CDR3 is TGTGCCAGCAGTTTTGGGGGGGGTAACAAAAACATTCAGTACTTC.

This clonotype was recorded a few times. The chain combines TRBV12-3 or TRBV12-4 with TRBJ2-3, with unresolved D. Deletions cut 6 bases from V and 0 bases from J, with 13 bases between. The CDR3 sequence is 15 residues long. CDR3 region: CASSPFADSTDTQYF. CDR3 nucleotide sequence: TGTGCCAGCAGCCCGTTCGCCGACAGCACAGATACGCAGTATTTT.

This clonotype was counted a few times. The chain joins TRBV9 to TRBJ2-1; 13 bases line up with TRBD2. Germline V gene sequence: CDR1 SGDLS, CDR2 YYNGEE. CDR3 length: 15 amino acids. J gave up 10 bases and V 3 bases, and 7 bases lay outside the gene matches. CDR3: CASSAGTSGVSEQFF. The CDR3 nucleotides are TGTGCCAGCAGCGCCGGGACTAGCGGGGTCAGCGAGCAGTTCTTC.

This clonotype was observed a handful of times. The chain employs TRBV6-1 and TRBJ2-7; D is possibly TRBD2 (7 bases). Trimming cost V 3 bases and J 4 bases, with 10 bases left between them. Germline V CDR1 and CDR2: MNHNS, SASEGT. CDR3 size: 13 residues. The CDR3 sequence: CASSDRGGYEQYF. Here the CDR3 DNA reads TGTGCCAGCAGTGACAGGGGAGGGTACGAGCAGTACTTC.

This clonotype was picked up a small number of times. The rearrangement links TRBV12-3 or TRBV12-4 to TRBJ2-7, with 9 nucleotides matching TRBD1. The CDR3 sequence is 15 residues long. Germline trimming cut 5 bases from V and 7 bases from J; bases unmatched to any gene: 12. The CDR3 DNA is TGTGCCAGCAGTGTCTTGGACAGGGGCGCAGGGGAGCAGTACGTC. This codes for CASSVLDRGAGEQYV.

The DNA of the CDR3 is TGTGCCAGCTCACCATTAGGTTCTGGGGCCAACGTCCTGACTTTC. Protein product: CASSPLGSGANVLTF. The chain joins TRBV18 to TRBJ2-6; D is ambiguous. CDR1 and CDR2 (germline): KGHSH, LQKENI. This CDR3 has 15 residues. With 2 bases removed from V and 1 base from J, the gap between germline ends came to 6 bases.

Only a few counts were recorded for this clonotype. This chain links TRBV7-9 with TRBJ1-6; D gene ambiguous. Between the trimmed V and J ends, which lost 4 bases and 10 bases, there was a span of 11 bases. Germline V CDR1 and CDR2: SEHNR, FQNEAQ (reference sequence). This CDR3 is 13 amino acids long. CDR3 protein: CASSSAPTSPLHF. The CDR3 DNA is TGTGCCAGCAGCTCAGCCCCAACCTCACCCCTCCACTTT.

A few counts support this clonotype. The chain uses TRBV29-1 and TRBJ1-5, with 8 bases identical to TRBD1. This CDR3 has 14 amino acids. V shed 4 bases, J shed 0 bases, and the junction held 2 bases outside the gene matches. The germline CDR1 and CDR2 sequences are SQVTM and ANQGSEA. This CDR3 is CSVGTGYSNQPQHF. For the CDR3, the DNA is TGCAGCGTTGGGACAGGGTATAGCAATCAGCCCCAGCATTTT.

This sequence joins TRBV7-8 and TRBJ2-1; 8 bases map to TRBD1. CDR3 length equals 17 residues. In germline, CDR1 is SGHVS, CDR2 FQNEAQ. J lost 0 bases, V lost 5 bases, and 9 bases had no gene match. CDR3 sequence reads: CASSAGGAFSSYNEQFF. The DNA of the CDR3 is TGTGCCAGCAGCGCAGGGGGCGCTTTTAGCTCCTACAATGAGCAGTTCTTC.

This clonotype has just a few counts. V gene TRBV20-1 combines with J gene TRBJ2-1, with 12 positions matching TRBD2. V lost 7 bases and J lost 8; bases outside the gene matches: 12. The CDR3 extends over 15 amino acids. Germline V gene data show CDR1 as DFQATT and CDR2 as SNEGSKA (reference sequence). The CDR3 nucleotides are TGCAGTGGGGCCCTGACTAGCGGGAGTCGCTATGAGCAGTTCTTC. It is translated as CSGALTSGSRYEQFF.

The chain has TRBV6-1 and TRBJ2-7, with TRBD2 matching 8 bases. This CDR3 contains 14 residues. Unmatched junction bases numbered 8, after V lost 7 bases and J lost 3 bases. The germline V gene encodes CDR1 MNHNS and CDR2 SASEGT. CDR3: CASKSRRGDYEQYV. CDR3 sequence (DNA): TGTGCCAGCAAGTCGAGGCGGGGGGACTACGAGCAGTACGTC.

The chain recombines TRBV29-1 with TRBJ2-7; 10 bases line up with TRBD1. V lost 7 bases and J lost 5; bases outside the gene matches: 8. Germline CDR1 reads SQVTM; CDR2 reads ANQGSEA. The length of the CDR3 is 13 residues. CDR3 DNA sequence: TGCAGCGCCGAGACAGGGGGCGGGAACGAGCAGTACTTC. Translation gives CSAETGGGNEQYF.

Only a few counts were recorded for this clonotype. The V call is TRBV29-1, the J call TRBJ2-6; D unclear. V dropped 5 bases and J dropped 2 bases, with 13 bases sitting between them. This CDR3 has 15 residues. Per germline, CDR1 SQVTM and CDR2 ANQGSEA. The CDR3 spells CSVFSGDAGANVLTF. The CDR3 DNA reads as TGCAGCGTTTTTTCTGGGGATGCTGGGGCCAACGTCCTGACTTTC. The full variable domain, rest sourced from reference TRBV29-1 and TRBJ2-6, is SAVISQKPSRDICQRGTSLTIQCQVDSQVTMMFWYRQQPGQSLTLIATANQGSEATYESGFVIDKFPISRPNLTFSTLTVSNMSPEDSSIYLCSVFSGDAGANVLTFGAGSRLTVL.

This clonotype was detected only a few times. This chain links TRBV10-1 with TRBJ2-2; the match to TRBD1 covers 12 bases. CDR1 and CDR2 from the germline V gene are WNHNN and SYGVQD (reference sequence). CDR3 length: 19 amino acids. Trimming cost V 4 bases and J 6 bases; bases outside gene matches: 15. CDR3 nucleotide sequence: TGCGCCAGCAGTGTTGCCGGGACAGGGGGCTCAGTGGTCTCCGGGGAGCTGTTTTTT. Protein: CASSVAGTGGSVVSGELFF.

J is TRBJ2-7 and V is TRBV9, with 11 bases lining up with TRBD2. V lost 0 bases to trimming and J lost 5 bases; unmatched junction nucleotides: 4. Germline assignment: CDR1 SGDLS and CDR2 YYNGEE. The CDR3 is made up of 15 amino acids. The CDR3 reads CASSVETSGSDEQYF. Here the CDR3 DNA reads TGTGCCAGCAGCGTAGAAACTAGCGGGAGTGACGAGCAGTACTTC.

This clonotype was recorded many times. The chain couples TRBV18 to TRBJ2-7; tentatively, D is TRBD1 (6 bases). This CDR3 is built from 13 residues. V lost 2 bases to trimming and J lost 2 bases, with 7 bases between them. CDR1 is KGHSH and CDR2 is LQKENI in the germline V gene. CDR3 bases: TGTGCCAGCTCACCAGGGGGCCCCTACGAGCAGTACTTC. Amino acids: CASSPGGPYEQYF.

V usage is TRBV6-1 and J usage is TRBJ1-1; 7 nucleotides agree with TRBD1. Germline V gene lookup returns CDR1 MNHNS and CDR2 SASEGT. Losses at the gene ends were 5 bases for V and 7 bases for J; bases not matched to a gene: 19. The CDR3 consists of 17 residues. The chain's CDR3 is CASSPTGQAMGNGEAFF. CDR3 nucleotides: TGTGCCAGCAGTCCCACCGGACAGGCAATGGGTAATGGTGAAGCTTTCTTT.

This clonotype has only a few counts. The CDR3: CASSLDGWVSYNEQFF. The CDR3, as DNA: TGTGCCAGCAGCTTAGATGGCTGGGTCTCCTACAATGAGCAGTTCTTC. The chain uses TRBV7-6 and TRBJ2-1; D is ambiguous. Deletions cut 1 base from V and 0 bases from J, with 10 bases between. The CDR3 is made up of 16 amino acids. The germline V gene has CDR1 SGHVS and CDR2 FNYEAQ.

The CDR3 sequence is CASSFQAGGSQLGNEQFF. The DNA of the CDR3 is TGCGCCAGCAGCTTCCAAGCGGGAGGTTCCCAGCTCGGCAATGAGCAGTTCTTC. The chain couples TRBV5-1 to TRBJ2-1; TRBD2 agrees at 9 bases. CDR3 length equals 18 residues. V gave up 2 bases and J gave up 6 bases; unmatched junction bases: 15. Germline values: CDR1 SGHRS, CDR2 YFSETQ.

There are a few counts of this clonotype. This chain links TRBV7-2 with TRBJ2-2; tentatively, D is TRBD1 or TRBD2 (5 bases each). The V gene lost 4 bases and the J gene lost 8 bases, with 14 bases spanning the gap. This CDR3 has 14 amino acids. Per germline, CDR1 SGHTA and CDR2 FQGNSA. CDR3 sequence (DNA): TGTGCCAGCAGCTCCCCGGGACGCCCGGGGGAGCTGTTTTTT. Its translation: CASSSPGRPGELFF.

The chain has TRBV7-8 and TRBJ2-2; D is unclear. The CDR3 has 15 amino acids. Between the trimmed V and J ends, which lost 6 bases and 0 bases, there was a span of 11 bases. Per the germline V gene, CDR1 is SGHVS and CDR2 is FQNEAQ. This CDR3 is CASRPGDTNTGELFF. The CDR3 nucleotides read TGTGCCAGCAGACCCGGAGATACGAACACCGGGGAGCTGTTTTTT.

This clonotype was counted only a few times. The J gene is TRBJ2-5, the V gene TRBV5-4, with 7 bases fitting TRBD1. This CDR3 has 14 amino acids. The germline V gene has CDR1 SGHNT and CDR2 YYREEE (reference sequence). V lost 2 bases, J lost 3 bases, and 4 bases stayed unmatched. The CDR3 sequence: CASSFTGTEETQYF. In nucleotides, the CDR3 is TGTGCCAGCAGCTTCACCGGGACAGAAGAGACCCAGTACTTC.

The chain joins TRBV6-1 to TRBJ2-3; D is ambiguous. V was cut by 5 bases and J by 11 bases, with 14 bases left in between. The CDR3 has 12 residues. Germline V gives CDR1 MNHNS, CDR2 SASEGT. CDR3: CASSLDGPRQYF. The DNA of the CDR3 is TGTGCCAGCAGTTTGGACGGTCCGAGGCAGTATTTT.

V and J are TRBV6-5 and TRBJ2-7; tentatively, D is TRBD1 (6 bases). CDR1 and CDR2 from the germline V gene are MNHEY and SVGAGI. This CDR3 is 15 amino acids long. The germline V and J ends were trimmed by 2 bases and 1 base, with 12 bases remaining between them. The CDR3 spells CASSYATGASYEQYF. The CDR3 DNA reads TGTGCCAGCAGTTACGCGACAGGAGCTTCCTACGAGCAGTACTTC.

This clonotype has a handful of counts. The chain couples TRBV12-3 or TRBV12-4 to TRBJ2-5; D might be TRBD1 (5 bases). This CDR3 has 16 amino acids. The ends were cut back, 2 bases at V and 2 bases at J, with 15 bases in the middle. DNA of the CDR3: TGTGCCAGCAGTTTATCGTTCAGGGCCCGTCAAGAGACCCAGTACTTC. Translation gives CASSLSFRARQETQYF.

This clonotype has more than one count but fewer than ten. The V and J genes are TRBV5-1 and TRBJ2-3; D is undetermined. Germline assignment: CDR1 SGHRS and CDR2 YFSETQ. The ends were cut back, 3 bases at V and 6 bases at J, with 11 bases in the middle. The CDR3 totals 13 residues. CDR3 region: CASSSPPADTQYF. DNA of the CDR3: TGCGCCAGCAGCTCGCCCCCGGCGGATACGCAGTATTTT.

V is TRBV12-3 or TRBV12-4 and J is TRBJ2-5, with 7 bases aligning to TRBD1. There are 16 residues in the CDR3. J gave up 5 bases and V 6 bases, and 15 bases lay outside the gene matches. Here the CDR3 reads CASSERDRALTETQYF. The DNA of the CDR3 is TGTGCCAGCAGCGAGCGAGACAGGGCCTTAACCGAGACCCAGTACTTC.